Listed below are T cell receptor beta chains from one sample, sequenced in a study of shared clonotypes between healthy human individuals. Assay: immunoSEQ multiplex PCR; the TCRdb copy retains only in-frame clones and omits some. The sample has a few hundred thousand clones, roughly 85% seen once; the top ten hold about 12%. The sample taken for sequencing was PBMCs. The receptors derive from a woman between 35 and 50 years old in good health. Some clones in this sample may be carry-over from other donors' samples. The CDR3 runs from the conserved cysteine through the conserved F or W. D genes are given only for firm matches. The size field is filled for only some rows; it gives once, few, many or a size class.

clone size	V gene	J gene	D gene	CDR3 DNA	CDR3 protein
.	TRBV7-9	TRBJ2-7	TRBD1	TGTGCCAGCAGCTTAGAGGGGAGGACAGGGGTCTACGAGCAGTACTTC	CASSLEGRTGVYEQYF
.	TRBV10-1	TRBJ1-1	.	TGCGCCAGCGGCCATTGGGGCGGACATTTTTTTGGCATGAACACTGAAGCTTTCTTT	CASGHWGGHFFGMNTEAFF
.	TRBV11-2	TRBJ2-1	.	TGTGCCAGCAGCCCCCCTTGGGCGGGGCCCTTCAATGAGCAGTTCTTC	CASSPPWAGPFNEQFF
many	TRBV5-1	TRBJ2-7	TRBD2	TGCGCCAGCAGCTTGAACAGCGGGGACGAGCAGTACTTC	CASSLNSGDEQYF
.	TRBV11-3	TRBJ2-3	.	TGTGCCAGCAGCTTAACGGGCACAGATACGCAGTATTTT	CASSLTGTDTQYF
.	TRBV6-1	TRBJ1-2	.	TGTGCCAGCAGTGACGGTGGGCGATTTGGCTACACCTTC	CASSDGGRFGYTF
.	TRBV19	TRBJ2-7	TRBD1	TGTGCCAGTATGCAACAGGGGGGCAACGAGCAGTACTTC	CASMQQGGNEQYF
.	TRBV5-1	TRBJ1-4	TRBD1	TGCGCCAGCAGCAGAGGTACAGGGGCGAGAGAAAAACTGTTTTTT	CASSRGTGAREKLFF
once	TRBV2	TRBJ2-7	.	TGTGCCAGCAGGGACGCGACAGGGAGGTTCTACGAGCAGTACTTC	CASRDATGRFYEQYF
.	TRBV19	TRBJ1-1	.	TGTGCCAGTAGCAGGGACTGGAACACTGAAGCTTTCTTT	CASSRDWNTEAFF
.	TRBV6-4	TRBJ2-1	TRBD2	TGTGCCAGCAGTGTTGCTAGCGGGGCCTACAATGAGCAGTTCTTC	CASSVASGAYNEQFF
.	TRBV28	TRBJ2-1	.	TGTGCCAGCAGTTTGAGCCCCCGGGGCCAGGGTCCCTTTAGCTCCTACAATGAGCAGTTCTTC	CASSLSPRGQGPFSSYNEQFF
.	TRBV5-1	TRBJ2-1	TRBD2	TGCGCCAGCAGACTAGCGACGAGCTCCTACAATGAGCAGTTCTTC	CASRLATSSYNEQFF
.	TRBV5-1	TRBJ2-2	.	TGCGCCAGCAGCCTAGAATCCGGGGAGCTGTTTTTT	CASSLESGELFF
.	TRBV5-1	TRBJ2-5	.	TGCGCCACCAGAGGGAGTCCGCCGGAGACCCAGTACTTC	CATRGSPPETQYF
once	TRBV28	TRBJ2-2	TRBD2	TGTGCCAGCACCCCCTCGGGACTAGGAAGAGAGCTGTTTTTT	CASTPSGLGRELFF
once	TRBV15	TRBJ2-1	.	TGTGCCACCAGCAGAGCCACTGGGGTTTACTACAATGAGCAGTTCTTC	CATSRATGVYYNEQFF
once	TRBV7-9	TRBJ1-4	TRBD1	TGTGCCAGCAGCGGGACAGCTTCAACTAATGAAAAACTGTTTTTT	CASSGTASTNEKLFF
few	TRBV29-1	TRBJ2-1	.	TGCAGCGTTGAATCCAGCAATGAGCAGTTCTTC	CSVESSNEQFF
.	TRBV5-8	TRBJ2-5	.	TGTGCCAGCAGCCCAGGTTCCGGGACGGTGCAAGAGACCCAGTACTTC	CASSPGSGTVQETQYF
once	TRBV2	TRBJ2-1	TRBD2	TGTGCCAGCAGAACCGGGACTAGCGGCGATGAGCAGTTCTTC	CASRTGTSGDEQFF
.	TRBV6-5	TRBJ2-3	TRBD2	TGTGCCAGCAGTTACTCTTACGGGAGGGATACGCAGTATTTT	CASSYSYGRDTQYF
.	TRBV30	TRBJ1-5	TRBD1	TGTGCCTGGAGTGAGGGACAGTATAGCAATCAGCCCCAGCATTTT	CAWSEGQYSNQPQHF
.	TRBV19	TRBJ2-5	.	TGTGCCAGTAGTATGTGGGGGGCTAGGGAGACCCAGTACTTC	CASSMWGARETQYF
.	TRBV5-1	TRBJ2-5	TRBD1	TGCGCCAGCACCGGACAGGGAAACCAAGAGACCCAGTACTTC	CASTGQGNQETQYF
.	TRBV28	TRBJ2-1	.	TGTGCCAGCACCCGGAGCTCCTACAATGAGCAGTTCTTC	CASTRSSYNEQFF
.	TRBV6-5	TRBJ1-2	.	TGTGCCAGCAGTTACGAGGGGGTGCGGACCTTC	CASSYEGVRTF
.	TRBV14	TRBJ2-3	.	TGTGCCAGCAGCCCCACCCTGGGACTGTGGGGAGATACGCAGTATTTT	CASSPTLGLWGDTQYF
.	TRBV10-3	TRBJ2-1	TRBD2	TGTGCCATCAGTGAGTCGCGGGAGGGTGAGCAGTTCTTC	CAISESREGEQFF
.	TRBV28	TRBJ2-7	TRBD1	TGTGCCAGCAGTACACACCACAGGGGGGTCACCTACGAGCAGTACTTC	CASSTHHRGVTYEQYF
once	TRBV5-4	TRBJ2-1	TRBD2	TGTGCCAGCAGCTGGGCACTCGGGACTAGCGGGAGCAATGAGCAGTTCTTC	CASSWALGTSGSNEQFF
.	TRBV5-1	TRBJ1-2	.	TGCGCCAGCAGCTTGGTCGGATCTGGCAGTGGCTACACCTTC	CASSLVGSGSGYTF
.	TRBV27	TRBJ2-7	TRBD1	TGTGCCAGCAGACGGGACAGCCAATTCTCCTACGAGCAGTACTTC	CASRRDSQFSYEQYF
.	TRBV28	TRBJ2-7	.	TGTGCCAGCAAAGGACGGTTCTTTTCCTACGAGCAGTACTTC	CASKGRFFSYEQYF
once	TRBV19	TRBJ2-3	.	TGTGCCAGTAGTAGGGGCCAGTGGGGAGATACGCAGTATTTT	CASSRGQWGDTQYF
.	TRBV5-4	TRBJ2-1	.	TGTGCCAGCAGCTCCCAGATTGGAAATGAGCAGTTCTTC	CASSSQIGNEQFF
.	TRBV28	TRBJ2-1	.	TGTGCTACCGCTGGTTTTAGTGAGCAGTTCTTC	CATAGFSEQFF
once	TRBV9	TRBJ2-2	TRBD1	TGTGCCAGCAGCGTGACCGGGACAGGGGTCGGGGAGCTGTTTTTT	CASSVTGTGVGELFF
.	TRBV15	TRBJ2-7	TRBD1	TGTGCCACCAGCAGAGAGAACTGGCGACAGGGTCTGGACGAGCAGTACTTC	CATSRENWRQGLDEQYF
.	TRBV5-1	TRBJ1-1	.	TGCGCCAGCAGCTTGACAGGGTCGGGAATCATGAACACTGAAGCTTTCTTT	CASSLTGSGIMNTEAFF
.	TRBV2	TRBJ2-3	TRBD1	TGTGCCAGCAGTACCGGGACAGGGGGCTTCACAGATACGCAGTATTTT	CASSTGTGGFTDTQYF
few	TRBV7-9	TRBJ1-1	.	TGTGCCAGCAGCTTAGATCCGGAGGCTGAAGCTTTCTTT	CASSLDPEAEAFF
.	TRBV30	TRBJ2-4	TRBD1	TGTGCCTGGAGTGTAGGGACAGACGTAGCCAAAAACATTCAGTACTTC	CAWSVGTDVAKNIQYF
.	TRBV10-3	TRBJ2-3	TRBD1	TGTGCCATCAGTGAAGGGGGACAGGGGACGTCGCAGTATTTT	CAISEGGQGTSQYF
.	TRBV28	TRBJ1-5	.	TGTGCCAGCAGACCAACAGGGTTCAATCAGCCCCAGCATTTT	CASRPTGFNQPQHF
.	TRBV19	TRBJ2-7	TRBD2	TGTGCCACCATGACTAGCGGAGGCCACGAGCAGTACTTC	CATMTSGGHEQYF
.	TRBV5-1	TRBJ2-7	.	TGCGCCAGCAGCTTGGTTGGCCAGCGGTCCTACGAGCAGTACTTC	CASSLVGQRSYEQYF
few	TRBV10-3	TRBJ2-3	.	TGTGCCATCAGTGAGGGAGGGGCCGACACAGATACGCAGTATTTT	CAISEGGADTDTQYF
.	TRBV5-1	TRBJ2-7	.	TGCGCCAGCAGCTTGGCGTCAGGGTGGTACGAGCAGTACTTC	CASSLASGWYEQYF
.	TRBV11-3	TRBJ2-1	TRBD2	TGTGCCAGCAGCTTGGGCGGGGGGTACAATGAGCAGTTCTTC	CASSLGGGYNEQFF
.	TRBV6-6	TRBJ1-5	.	TGTGCCAGCAGTTACTCAGATCATAGCAATCAGCCCCAGCATTTT	CASSYSDHSNQPQHF
once	TRBV28	TRBJ2-7	.	TGTGCCAGCAGCAGTCCGACAGCTCTAAACGAGCAGTACTTC	CASSSPTALNEQYF
once	TRBV7-9	TRBJ2-7	TRBD1	TGTGCCAGCAGCCCGCGGGACAGGGTCGACTACGAGCAGTACTTC	CASSPRDRVDYEQYF
.	TRBV15	TRBJ1-1	.	TGTGCCACCAGCAGAGCCCCAGGGCTAGCTTTCTTT	CATSRAPGLAFF
.	TRBV6-1	TRBJ1-3	.	TGTGCCAGCAGTGATAGCATGGTTGGAAACACCATATATTTT	CASSDSMVGNTIYF
.	TRBV7-8	TRBJ1-4	.	TGTGCCAGCAGCTTACGGGACTATAATGAAAAACTGTTTTTT	CASSLRDYNEKLFF